The rows below give T cell receptor beta chains drawn from one sample of a study of blood T cell repertoires in COVID-19. The data were produced by immunoSEQ multiplex PCR, yet TCRdb's version contains in-frame clones alone and is incomplete. Of about 73,000 clones listed, over 80% are singletons. Material: peripheral blood. The receptors were sampled from a man older than 75 with active or convalescent COVID-19. Both conserved end residues are part of each CDR3. D genes are given only for firm matches. Some rows have no size entry. The others give once, few or many, or a class for an expanded clone.

>-|TRBV6-5|TRBD1|13|TRBJ1-5
TGTGCCACAACGGCACAGGGGCATCAGCCCCAGCATTTT
CATTAQGHQPQHF
>-|TRBV2|-|12|TRBJ1-4
TGTGCCAGCAGATCCATCGGTGAAAAACTGTTTTTT
CASRSIGEKLFF
>-|TRBV19|TRBD2|15|TRBJ2-3
TGTGCCAGCACAGGACTAGCGGGAGCCCCAGATACGCAGTATTTT
CASTGLAGAPDTQYF
>-|TRBV5-1|TRBD2|16|TRBJ2-3
TGCGCCAGCAGCTTGGTAGTGACTAGCGGGACAGATACGCAGTATTTT
CASSLVVTSGTDTQYF
>-|TRBV6-5|-|14|TRBJ2-5
TGTGCCAGCATAGTGGGAGGGGGAAGAGAGACCCAGTACTTC
CASIVGGGRETQYF
>-|TRBV7-2|TRBD1|15|TRBJ2-2
TGTGCCACATCACAGGGGGCTTCGGGGACCGGGGAGCTGTTTTTT
CATSQGASGTGELFF
>-|TRBV2|-|14|TRBJ2-5
TGTGCCAGCAGTGAATTTTCGGGGAGAGAGACCCAGTACTTC
CASSEFSGRETQYF
>once|TRBV20-1|TRBD1|11|TRBJ2-7
TGCAGTGCGGGGACAGGCTACGAGCAGTACTTC
CSAGTGYEQYF
>few|TRBV5-1|-|12|TRBJ2-5
TGCGCCAGCAGCTTCGGGTTGGAGACCCAGTACTTC
CASSFGLETQYF
>-|TRBV6-5|-|15|TRBJ1-6
TGTGCCAGTACCTGGGGCACGGCTTATAATTCACCCCTCCACTTT
CASTWGTAYNSPLHF
>-|TRBV5-5|TRBD2|15|TRBJ2-1
TGTGCCAGCAGTCGGCGTGGCGGGGGGCTCAATGAGCAGTTCTTC
CASSRRGGGLNEQFF
>-|TRBV6-5|TRBD2|16|TRBJ2-7
TGTGCCAGCAGTTACTCGACTAGCGGGATAACATACGAGCAGTACTTC
CASSYSTSGITYEQYF
>-|TRBV19|-|14|TRBJ2-2
TGTGCCAGTAGTATCGAAGAGCACACCGGGGAGCTGTTTTTT
CASSIEEHTGELFF
>few|TRBV25-1|-|15|TRBJ1-3
TGTGCCAGCAGTGAATTGGGCCGCTCTGGAAACACCATATATTTT
CASSELGRSGNTIYF
>-|TRBV5-4|-|14|TRBJ2-5
TGTGCCAGCAGCTTAGGGGGAATCCAAGAGACCCAGTACTTC
CASSLGGIQETQYF
>-|TRBV4-2|-|15|TRBJ1-1
TGTGCCAGCAGCCAAGTCGCGGGGGCGAACACTGAAGCTTTCTTT
CASSQVAGANTEAFF
>-|TRBV6-5|-|12|TRBJ1-2
TGTGCCAGCAGTTTTGCAGGGGACGGCTACACCTTC
CASSFAGDGYTF
>few|TRBV28|TRBD2|16|TRBJ2-3
TGTGCCAGCAGTTTACCCCCGGGAGGTAGTACAGATACGCAGTATTTT
CASSLPPGGSTDTQYF
>-|TRBV6-2/TRBV6-3|TRBD2|15|TRBJ2-7
TGTGCCAGCAGTTTCCGGACTAGCGGGTTCGACGAGCAGTACTTC
CASSFRTSGFDEQYF
>-|TRBV5-1|TRBD2|17|TRBJ2-7
TGCGCCAGCAGTCCCCTAGCCGGGACTAGCGGAACTTACGAGCAGTACTTC
CASSPLAGTSGTYEQYF
>-|TRBV19|-|13|TRBJ2-7
TGTGCCAGTAGGGAACAGGGCTCCCACGAGCAGTACTTC
CASREQGSHEQYF
>few|TRBV4-3|-|14|TRBJ2-2
TGCGCCAGCAGCCAAATCCGTGTTTCCGGGGAGCTGTTTTTT
CASSQIRVSGELFF
>-|TRBV19|TRBD2|18|TRBJ2-3
TGTGCCAGTAGTATCCGGGCTAGCGGGGGGGTCAGGGCAGATACGCAGTATTTT
CASSIRASGGVRADTQYF
>few|TRBV10-3|TRBD1|14|TRBJ1-1
TGTGCCATCAGTGCCGGGACAGGGGAGACTGAAGCTTTCTTT
CAISAGTGETEAFF
>-|TRBV7-9|-|15|TRBJ2-7
TGTGCCAGCAGCTTAGGCCCTCTGAGACACTACGAGCAGTACTTC
CASSLGPLRHYEQYF
>-|TRBV7-9|-|11|TRBJ2-1
TGTGTACACAGGAAATACAATGAGCAGTTCTTC
CVHRKYNEQFF
>-|TRBV4-1|-|16|TRBJ1-6
TGCGCCAGCAGCCGGGTGGGGGCGACCTCTAATTCACCCCTCCACTTT
CASSRVGATSNSPLHF
>-|TRBV28|TRBD1|15|TRBJ2-7
TGTGCCAGCAGTTTACGGGACAGGGGAGCCTACGAGCAGTACTTC
CASSLRDRGAYEQYF
>-|TRBV3-1/TRBV3-2|-|13|TRBJ1-2
TGTGCCAGCAGCCAAGTTAAGGGGGAAGGCTACACCTTC
CASSQVKGEGYTF
>-|TRBV4-3|-|13|TRBJ2-1
TGCGCCAGCAGCCAAGTCCTAGGGGGAGCGCAGTTCTTC
CASSQVLGGAQFF
>-|TRBV5-1|-|14|TRBJ2-5
TGCGCCAGCAGCCCCGGAGCGTGGGAAGAGACCCAGTACTTC
CASSPGAWEETQYF
>once|TRBV5-4|-|15|TRBJ2-6
TGTGCCAGCACCGTGTGGGCAGTTGGGGCCAACGTCCTGACTTTC
CASTVWAVGANVLTF
>-|TRBV5-1|TRBD1|14|TRBJ2-5
TGCGCCAGCAGCCAGGGACAGGGGCAAGAGACCCAGTACTTC
CASSQGQGQETQYF
>-|TRBV11-2|-|15|TRBJ2-5
TGTGCCAGCAGCTTAGTAGTCAGGGAAGGGGAGACCCAGTACTTC
CASSLVVREGETQYF
>-|TRBV2|-|15|TRBJ1-1
TGTGCCAGCCCCCGGGGGTTTTCTTCGGCCACTGAAGCTTTCTTT
CASPRGFSSATEAFF
>-|TRBV19|TRBD1|16|TRBJ2-3
TGTGCCAGTAGTATCCAGACAGGGAGCTCGACAGATACGCAGTATTTT
CASSIQTGSSTDTQYF
>-|TRBV28|TRBD1|15|TRBJ2-1
TGTGCCAGCAGTCGTACGGGACAGGGATACAATGAGCAGTTCTTC
CASSRTGQGYNEQFF
>-|TRBV7-8|TRBD1|15|TRBJ2-3
TGTGCCAGCAGCCGAGGACAGGGCAGGGGAGATACGCAGTATTTT
CASSRGQGRGDTQYF
>-|TRBV4-2|TRBD1|15|TRBJ1-6
TGTGCCAGCAGCCAAGGGGACAGGGGACATTCACCCCTCCACTTT
CASSQGDRGHSPLHF
>-|TRBV6-5|-|16|TRBJ1-1
TGTGCCAGCAGTTACCTGGGCGCACGGCAGAACACTGAAGCTTTCTTT
CASSYLGARQNTEAFF
>once|TRBV18|-|15|TRBJ2-5
TGTGCCAGCTCACCACCGGGGCAGCCTAAAGAGACCCAGTACTTC
CASSPPGQPKETQYF
>-|TRBV28|TRBD2|13|TRBJ2-1
TGTGCCAGCAGTTTCTGGTCGGGGGGTGAGCAGTTCTTC
CASSFWSGGEQFF
>-|TRBV2|-|15|TRBJ2-2
TGTGCCAGCAGTGAATCGGTCACCCCTCCCGGGGAGCTGTTTTTT
CASSESVTPPGELFF
>-|TRBV27|TRBD2|16|TRBJ2-2
TGTGCCAGCACTTCTTTTGGTAGCGGGTACACCGGGGAGCTGTTTTTT
CASTSFGSGYTGELFF
>-|TRBV5-1|-|15|TRBJ2-7
TGCGCCAGCAGCTTAATCACAGGGTCCCCCTACGAGCAGTACTTC
CASSLITGSPYEQYF
>once|TRBV6-4|TRBD1|13|TRBJ2-7
TGTGCCACCGGACAGGGGGGCCCCTACGAGCAGTACTTC
CATGQGGPYEQYF
>few|TRBV6-2/TRBV6-3|TRBD2|16|TRBJ2-7
TGTGCCAGCAGTTATACTAGCGGGCCCCGGGGATTGGAGCAGTACTTC
CASSYTSGPRGLEQYF